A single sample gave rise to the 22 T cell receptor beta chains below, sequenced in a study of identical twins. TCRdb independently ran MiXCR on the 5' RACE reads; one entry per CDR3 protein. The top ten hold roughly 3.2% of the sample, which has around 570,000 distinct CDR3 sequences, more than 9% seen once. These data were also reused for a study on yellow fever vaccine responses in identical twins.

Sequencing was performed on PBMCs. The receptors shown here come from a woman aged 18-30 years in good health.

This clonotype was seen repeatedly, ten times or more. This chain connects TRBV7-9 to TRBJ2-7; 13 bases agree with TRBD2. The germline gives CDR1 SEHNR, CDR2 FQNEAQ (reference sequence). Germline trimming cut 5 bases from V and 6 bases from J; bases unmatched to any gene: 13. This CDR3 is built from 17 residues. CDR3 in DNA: TGTGCCAGCAGCCAAGAGGGACTAGCGGGGATAATGTCCGAGCAGTACTTC. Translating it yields CASSQEGLAGIMSEQYF.

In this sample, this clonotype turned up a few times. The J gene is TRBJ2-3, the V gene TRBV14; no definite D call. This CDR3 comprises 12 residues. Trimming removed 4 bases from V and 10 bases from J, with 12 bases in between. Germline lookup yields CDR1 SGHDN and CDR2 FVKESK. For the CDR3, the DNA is TGTGCCAGCAGCCGAGACGTTTGGGCGCAGTATTTT. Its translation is CASSRDVWAQYF.

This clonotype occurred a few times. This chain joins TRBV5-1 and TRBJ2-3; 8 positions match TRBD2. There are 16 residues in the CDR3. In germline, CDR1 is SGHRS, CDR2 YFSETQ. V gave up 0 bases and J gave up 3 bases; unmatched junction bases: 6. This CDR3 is CASSLARGGPTDTQYF. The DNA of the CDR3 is TGCGCCAGCAGCTTGGCTCGGGGGGGGCCGACAGATACGCAGTATTTT.

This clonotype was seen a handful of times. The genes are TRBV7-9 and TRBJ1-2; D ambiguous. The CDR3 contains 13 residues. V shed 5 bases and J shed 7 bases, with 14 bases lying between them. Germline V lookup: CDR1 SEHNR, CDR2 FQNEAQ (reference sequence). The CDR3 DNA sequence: TGTGCCAGCAGCCTAAAGGATATGAGTGGCTACACCTTC. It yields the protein CASSLKDMSGYTF. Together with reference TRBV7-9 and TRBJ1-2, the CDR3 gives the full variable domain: DTGVSQNPRHKITKRGQNVTFRCDPISEHNRLYWYRQTLGQGPEFLTYFQNEAQLEKSRLLSDRFSAERPKGSFSTLEIQRTEQGDSAMYLCASSLKDMSGYTFGSGTRLTVV.

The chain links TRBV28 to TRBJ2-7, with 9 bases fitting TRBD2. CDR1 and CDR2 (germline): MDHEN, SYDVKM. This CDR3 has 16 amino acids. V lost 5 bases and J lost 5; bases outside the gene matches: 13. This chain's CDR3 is CASSLVGGGAFHEQYF. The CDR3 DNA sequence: TGTGCCAGCAGTCTAGTGGGCGGGGGGGCTTTCCACGAGCAGTACTTC. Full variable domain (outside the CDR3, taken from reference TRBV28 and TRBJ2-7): DVKVTQSSRYLVKRTGEKVFLECVQDMDHENMFWYRQDPGLGLRLIYFSYDVKMKEKGDIPEGYSVSREKKERFSLILESASTNQTSMYLCASSLVGGGAFHEQYFGPGTRLTVT.

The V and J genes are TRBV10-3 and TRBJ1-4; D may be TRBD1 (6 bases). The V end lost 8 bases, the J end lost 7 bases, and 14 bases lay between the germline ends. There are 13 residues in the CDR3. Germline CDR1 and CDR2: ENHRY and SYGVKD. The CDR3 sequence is CAIGGGTGEKLFF. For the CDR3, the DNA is TGTGCCATCGGGGGCGGGACGGGTGAAAAACTGTTTTTT.

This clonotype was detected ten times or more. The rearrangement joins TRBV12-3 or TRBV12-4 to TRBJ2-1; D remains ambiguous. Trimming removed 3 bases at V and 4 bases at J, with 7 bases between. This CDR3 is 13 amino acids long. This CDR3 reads CASSLALYNEQFF. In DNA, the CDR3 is TGTGCCAGCAGTTTGGCTTTATACAATGAGCAGTTCTTC.

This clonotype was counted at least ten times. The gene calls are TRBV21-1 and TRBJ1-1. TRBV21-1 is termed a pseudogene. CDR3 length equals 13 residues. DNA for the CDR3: TGTGCCAGCAGCACGCGGACCGTGAGAGAAGCTTTCTTT. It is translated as CASSTRTVREAFF.

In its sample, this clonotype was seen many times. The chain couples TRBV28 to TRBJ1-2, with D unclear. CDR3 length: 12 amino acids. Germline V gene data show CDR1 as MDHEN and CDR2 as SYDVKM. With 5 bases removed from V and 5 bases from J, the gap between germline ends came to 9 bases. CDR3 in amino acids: CASSVSIYGYTF. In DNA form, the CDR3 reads TGTGCCAGCAGTGTCTCTATATATGGCTACACCTTC.

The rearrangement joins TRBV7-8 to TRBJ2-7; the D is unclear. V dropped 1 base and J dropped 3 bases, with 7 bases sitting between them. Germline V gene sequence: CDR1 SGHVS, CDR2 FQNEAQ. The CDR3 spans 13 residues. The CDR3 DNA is TGTGCCAGCAGCTTAGAATTGAACTACGAGCAGTACTTC. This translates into CASSLELNYEQYF. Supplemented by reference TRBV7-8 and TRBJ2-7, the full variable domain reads GAGVSQSPRYKVAKRGQDVALRCDPISGHVSLFWYQQALGQGPEFLTYFQNEAQLDKSGLPSDRFFAERPEGSVSTLKIQRTQQEDSAVYLCASSLELNYEQYFGPGTRLTVT.

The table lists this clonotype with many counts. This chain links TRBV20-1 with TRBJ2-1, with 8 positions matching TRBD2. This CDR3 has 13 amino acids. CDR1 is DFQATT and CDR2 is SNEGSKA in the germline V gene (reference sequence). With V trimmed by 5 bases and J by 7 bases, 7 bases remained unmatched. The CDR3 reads CSAPNSGSNEQFF. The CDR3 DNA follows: TGCAGTGCTCCGAACAGCGGGAGTAATGAGCAGTTCTTC.

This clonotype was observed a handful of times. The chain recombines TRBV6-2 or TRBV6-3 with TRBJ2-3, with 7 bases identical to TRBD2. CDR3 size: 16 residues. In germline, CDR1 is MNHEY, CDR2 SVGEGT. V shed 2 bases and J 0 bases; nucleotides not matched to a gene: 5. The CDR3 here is CASSYRGSASTDTQYF. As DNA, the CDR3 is TGTGCCAGCAGTTACCGCGGGAGCGCTAGCACAGATACGCAGTATTTT.

The CDR3 DNA is TGCAGTACCGGGACTAGCGGGAGGAGCACAGATACGCAGTATTTT. It yields the protein CSTGTSGRSTDTQYF. This chain links TRBV20-1 with TRBJ2-3; TRBD2 matches at 15 bases. Germline V gene sequence: CDR1 DFQATT, CDR2 SNEGSKA (reference sequence). The CDR3 runs to 15 residues. After removal of 8 bases from V and 0 bases from J, the junction contained 3 bases not matched to a gene.

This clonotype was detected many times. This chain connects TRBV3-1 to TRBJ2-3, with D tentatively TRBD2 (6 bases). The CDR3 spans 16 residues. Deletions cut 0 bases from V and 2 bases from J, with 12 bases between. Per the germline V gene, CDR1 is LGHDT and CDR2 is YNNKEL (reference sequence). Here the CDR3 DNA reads TGTGCCAGCAGCCAAGACAGGCGGGGTGCCACAGATACGCAGTATTTT. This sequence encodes CASSQDRRGATDTQYF.

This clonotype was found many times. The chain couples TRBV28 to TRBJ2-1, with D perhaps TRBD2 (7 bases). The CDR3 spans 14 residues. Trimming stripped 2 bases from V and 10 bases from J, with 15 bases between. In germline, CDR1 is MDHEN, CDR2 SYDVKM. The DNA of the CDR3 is TGTGCCAGCAGTTTAGGGCGGGGGCATCGGGAGCAGTTCTTC. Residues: CASSLGRGHREQFF.

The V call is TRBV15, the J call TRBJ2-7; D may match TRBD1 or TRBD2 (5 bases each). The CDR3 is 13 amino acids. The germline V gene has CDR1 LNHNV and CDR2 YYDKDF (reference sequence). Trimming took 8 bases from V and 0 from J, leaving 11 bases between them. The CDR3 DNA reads TGTGCCACCGGGGACGGAGACTCCTACGAGCAGTACTTC. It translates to CATGDGDSYEQYF. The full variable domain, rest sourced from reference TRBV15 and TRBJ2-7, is DAMVIQNPRYQVTQFGKPVTLSCSQTLNHNVMYWYQQKSSQAPKLLFHYYDKDFNNEADTPDNFQSRRPNTSFCFLDIRSPGLGDTAMYLCATGDGDSYEQYFGPGTRLTVT.

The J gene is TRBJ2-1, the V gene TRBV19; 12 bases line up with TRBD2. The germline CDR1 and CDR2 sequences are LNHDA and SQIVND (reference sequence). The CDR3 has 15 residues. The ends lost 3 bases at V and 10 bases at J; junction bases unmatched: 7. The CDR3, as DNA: TGTGCCAGTAGTATGGCACTAGCGGGAGGAAGGGAGCAGTTCTTC. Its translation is CASSMALAGGREQFF.

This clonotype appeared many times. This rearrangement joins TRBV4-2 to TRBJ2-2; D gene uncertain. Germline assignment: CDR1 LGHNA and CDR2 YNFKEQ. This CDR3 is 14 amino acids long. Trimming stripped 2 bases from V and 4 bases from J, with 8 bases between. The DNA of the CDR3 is TGTGCCAGCAGCCAACTGCCAGGCACCGGGGAGCTGTTTTTT. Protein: CASSQLPGTGELFF.

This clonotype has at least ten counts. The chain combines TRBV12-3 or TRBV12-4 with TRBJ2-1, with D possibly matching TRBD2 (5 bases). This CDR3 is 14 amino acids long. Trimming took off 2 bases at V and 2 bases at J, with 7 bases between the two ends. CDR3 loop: CASSLRRAYNEQFF. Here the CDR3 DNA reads TGTGCCAGCAGTTTAAGGCGGGCCTACAATGAGCAGTTCTTC.

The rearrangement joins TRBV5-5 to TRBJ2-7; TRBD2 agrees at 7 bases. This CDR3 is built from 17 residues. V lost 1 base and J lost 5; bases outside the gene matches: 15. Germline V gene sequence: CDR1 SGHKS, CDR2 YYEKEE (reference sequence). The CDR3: CASSLRASLTSSHEQYF. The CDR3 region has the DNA TGTGCCAGCAGCTTGCGTGCCAGTTTGACTAGCAGCCACGAGCAGTACTTC.

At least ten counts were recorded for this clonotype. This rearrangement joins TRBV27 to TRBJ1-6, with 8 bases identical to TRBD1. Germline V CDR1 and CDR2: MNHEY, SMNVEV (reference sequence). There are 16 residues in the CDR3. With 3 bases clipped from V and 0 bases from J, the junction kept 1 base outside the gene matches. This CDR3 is CASSFQGASYNSPLHF. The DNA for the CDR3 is TGTGCCAGCAGTTTTCAGGGGGCCTCCTATAATTCACCCCTCCACTTT.

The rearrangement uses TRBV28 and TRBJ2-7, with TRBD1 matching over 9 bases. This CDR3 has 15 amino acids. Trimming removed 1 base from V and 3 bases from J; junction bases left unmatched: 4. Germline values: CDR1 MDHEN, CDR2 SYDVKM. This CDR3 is CASSLSRQGDYEQYF. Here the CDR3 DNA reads TGTGCCAGCAGTTTATCCCGACAGGGGGACTACGAGCAGTACTTC.